This T cell receptor beta chain was observed in a study of yellow fever vaccine responses in identical twins. Broader study findings: After vaccination, twins' T cell response reportedly seemed partly convergent, partly personalized.

On this clonotype: Its antigen is as yet unknown.

TCRdb redid the calling of the RT-PCR reads with MiXCR, one entry per CDR3 protein. The sample lists about 19,000 distinct CDR3 sequences; approximately 72% were seen once. The germline CDR1 and CDR2 sequences are MDHEN and SYDVKM. The CDR3 has 17 residues. V was trimmed by 4 bases and J by 0 bases, leaving 16 bases between them. The V call is TRBV28, the J call TRBJ1-5, with a tentative D call TRBD1 (6 bases). The receptor was isolated from a young woman who received the yellow fever vaccine. The sequenced sample was T cells from blood (PBMCs), unsorted or a sorted subset (not recorded which), obtained before or after yellow fever vaccination (not recorded which). The CDR3 DNA follows: TGTGCCAGCAGTTGGGGGCGGGGGACTCATAGCAATCAGCCCCAGCATTTT. It yields the protein CASSWGRGTHSNQPQHF.